This T cell receptor (beta chain) was sequenced during a study of blood T cell repertoires in COVID-19. Study overall: Acute-phase and convalescent COVID-19 samples originated in the United States, Italy and Spain. PBMCs, B-cell-depleted T cells, or T cells provided the cDNA or gDNA that made up the material.

Per the original methods: Estimation of nucleated cell counts was performed using reference gene primer amplification. Sequencing used immunoSEQ multiplex PCR; TCRdb keeps in-frame clones, though not all of them. That table supplies the V and J calls and clone size; D and trimming were determined from the DNA. The table shows around 170,000 clones, with around 77% occurring only once. V gave up 2 bases and J gave up 5 bases, with 9 bases separating them. The CDR3 spans 14 residues. Germline V CDR1 and CDR2: SNHLY, FYNNEI. The chain has TRBV2 and TRBJ2-2; the D gene is possibly TRBD1 (5 bases). The receptor comes from a man in his 70s with active or convalescent COVID-19. Sequences were obtained from peripheral blood. The CDR3 spells CASSELRATGELFF. CDR3 coding DNA: TGTGCCAGCAGTGAACTCAGGGCTACCGGGGAGCTGTTTTTT. Together with reference TRBV2 and TRBJ2-2, the CDR3 gives the full variable domain: EPEVTQTPSHQVTQMGQEVILRCVPISNHLYFYWYRQILGQKVEFLVSFYNNEISEKSEIFDDQFSVERPDGSNFTLKIRSTKLEDSAMYFCASSELRATGELFFGEGSRLTVL.